The 10 T cell receptor beta chains presented below share a single source sample, sequenced in a study of T cell changes during pregnancy in multiple sclerosis. Assay used: immunoSEQ multiplex PCR; TCRdb lists only in-frame clones, some missing. The sample records 68,000 or so clones, about 90% being singletons. Sequencing used peripheral blood, obtained in the second trimester of pregnancy. The receptors here all came from a female donor with multiple sclerosis, enrolled in a pregnancy study.

The table lists this clone with a few counts. The rearrangement uses TRBV30 and TRBJ2-2; possibly TRBD2 for D (5 bases). CDR3 size: 17 residues. V was trimmed by 1 base and J by 0 bases, leaving 15 bases between them. The germline V gene has CDR1 GTSNPN and CDR2 SVGIG (reference sequence). The CDR3 reads CAWSGGLNSPNTGELFF. The CDR3 DNA reads TGTGCCTGGAGTGGAGGGCTTAACAGTCCGAACACCGGGGAGCTGTTTTTT.

The V and J genes are TRBV7-8 and TRBJ2-6; 9 positions agree with TRBD1. Germline trimming cut 1 base from V and 0 bases from J; bases unmatched to any gene: 1. Looked up from germline, CDR1 is SGHVS and CDR2 is FQNEAQ. There are 17 residues in the CDR3. Written as DNA, the CDR3 is TGTGCCAGCAGCTTAGGGACAGGGGCCTCTGGGGCCAACGTCCTGACTTTC. This gives the protein CASSLGTGASGANVLTF.

This clone was detected ten times or more. The rearrangement uses TRBV9 and TRBJ2-5; 10 positions match TRBD2. There are 15 residues in the CDR3. The J segment lost 2 bases and the V segment lost 3 bases, leaving 4 bases of the junction unmatched. CDR1 and CDR2 from the germline V gene are SGDLS and YYNGEE. The CDR3 nucleotides are TGTGCCAGCAGCGCTTCGGGACTAGCGCAAGAGACCCAGTACTTC. Residues: CASSASGLAQETQYF. Full variable domain (rest looked up from reference TRBV9 and TRBJ2-5): DSGVTQTPKHLITATGQRVTLRCSPRSGDLSVYWYQQSLDQGLQFLIQYYNGEERAKGNILERFSAQQFPDLHSELNLSSLELGDSALYFCASSASGLAQETQYFGPGTRLLVL.

This rearrangement joins TRBV15 to TRBJ1-1; no clear D gene. The ends were cut back, 6 bases at V and 1 base at J, with 12 bases in the middle. The germline gives CDR1 LNHNV, CDR2 YYDKDF (reference sequence). The CDR3 runs to 14 residues. CDR3 coding DNA: TGTGCCACCAGGATCCGGGTCGGGAACACTGAAGCTTTCTTT. Amino acids: CATRIRVGNTEAFF.

This sequence joins TRBV19 and TRBJ1-6, with D perhaps matching TRBD1 (5 bases). The CDR3 covers 14 residues. Trimming stripped 7 bases from V and 10 bases from J, with 17 bases between. Germline values: CDR1 LNHDA, CDR2 SQIVND (reference sequence). CDR3 coding DNA: TGTGCCAGTACCGCGACAGCCTTGGGATCACCCCTCCACTTT. Amino acids: CASTATALGSPLHF.

V and J are TRBV4-2 and TRBJ2-7, with TRBD2 matching 15 bases. This CDR3 has 17 residues. Germline V CDR1 and CDR2: LGHNA, YNFKEQ. V was clipped by 3 bases and J by 7 bases; unmatched bases: 10. CDR3: CASSHRGLAGGLREQYF. Written as DNA, the CDR3 is TGTGCCAGCAGCCACCGCGGACTAGCGGGGGGGCTGAGAGAGCAGTACTTC.

The chain links TRBV29-1 to TRBJ1-1; the match to TRBD1 covers 10 bases. The J segment lost 1 base and the V segment lost 6 bases, leaving 14 bases of the junction unmatched. The CDR3 has 17 residues. Germline loops: CDR1 SQVTM, CDR2 ANQGSEA. The chain's CDR3 is CSVREGTGVIPNTEAFF. In DNA, the CDR3 is TGCAGCGTCAGAGAGGGGACAGGGGTCATCCCGAACACTGAAGCTTTCTTT.

V usage is TRBV6-1 and J usage is TRBJ1-5; D is unclear. Trimming stripped 2 bases from V and 3 bases from J, with 11 bases between. Germline-derived CDR1 and CDR2 are MNHNS and SASEGT. This CDR3 contains 15 residues. Written as DNA, the CDR3 is TGTGCCAGCAGTGAACGGCGGATAGACAATCAGCCCCAGCATTTT. This encodes CASSERRIDNQPQHF.

This clone was observed once. This chain connects TRBV6-1 to TRBJ2-3, with 7 positions matching TRBD1. Per germline, CDR1 MNHNS and CDR2 SASEGT. The CDR3 has 15 residues. V lost 5 bases, J lost 0 bases, and 5 bases stayed unmatched. This CDR3 is CASSTQTGSTDTQYF. CDR3 nucleotides: TGTGCCAGCAGTACCCAGACAGGGAGCACAGATACGCAGTATTTT.

This clone was observed a few times. The V call is TRBV30, the J call TRBJ1-1, with 7 bases lining up with TRBD1. The germline CDR1 and CDR2 sequences are GTSNPN and SVGIG (reference sequence). With 5 bases clipped from V and 2 bases from J, the junction kept 8 bases outside the gene matches. This CDR3 region has 14 residues. In DNA, the CDR3 is TGTGCCTGGGGCCTTGGACAGGTAAACACTGAAGCTTTCTTT. It codes for CAWGLGQVNTEAFF.